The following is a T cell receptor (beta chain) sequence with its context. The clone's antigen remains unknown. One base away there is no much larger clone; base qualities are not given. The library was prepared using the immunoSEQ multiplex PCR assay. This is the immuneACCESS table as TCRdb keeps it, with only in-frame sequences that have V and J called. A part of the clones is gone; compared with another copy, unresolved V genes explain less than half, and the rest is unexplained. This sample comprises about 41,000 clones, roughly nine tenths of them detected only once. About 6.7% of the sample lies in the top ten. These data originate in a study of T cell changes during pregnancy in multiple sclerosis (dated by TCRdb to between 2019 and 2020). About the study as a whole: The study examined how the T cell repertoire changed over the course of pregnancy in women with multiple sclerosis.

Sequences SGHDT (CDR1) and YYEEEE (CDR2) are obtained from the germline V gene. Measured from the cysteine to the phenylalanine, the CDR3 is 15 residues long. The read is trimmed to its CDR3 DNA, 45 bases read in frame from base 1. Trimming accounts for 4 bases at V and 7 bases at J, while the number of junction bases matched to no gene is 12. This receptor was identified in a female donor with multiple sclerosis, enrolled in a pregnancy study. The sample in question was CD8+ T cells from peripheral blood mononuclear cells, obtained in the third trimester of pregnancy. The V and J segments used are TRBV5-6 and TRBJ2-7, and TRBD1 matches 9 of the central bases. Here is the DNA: TGTGCCAGCAGCCAGGCGGGACAGGGCCGACAAGAGCAGTACTTC. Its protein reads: CASSQAGQGRQEQYF.